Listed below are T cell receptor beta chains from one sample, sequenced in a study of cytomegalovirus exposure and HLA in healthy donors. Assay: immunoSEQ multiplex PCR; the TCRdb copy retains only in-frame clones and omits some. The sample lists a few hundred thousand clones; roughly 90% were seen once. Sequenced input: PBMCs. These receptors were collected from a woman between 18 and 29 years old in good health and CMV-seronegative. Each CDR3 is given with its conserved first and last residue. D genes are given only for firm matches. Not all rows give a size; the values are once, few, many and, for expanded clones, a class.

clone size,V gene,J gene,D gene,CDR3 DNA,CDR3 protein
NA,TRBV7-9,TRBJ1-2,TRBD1,TGTGCCAGCAGCTGGGGACAGGCAGACTATGGCTACACCTTC,CASSWGQADYGYTF
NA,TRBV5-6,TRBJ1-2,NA,TGTGCCAGCAGCTTGCGAGGTCGCTATGGCTACACCTTC,CASSLRGRYGYTF
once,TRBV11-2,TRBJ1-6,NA,TGTGCCAGCAGCTTAGGGCAGCGCAATTCACCCCTCCACTTT,CASSLGQRNSPLHF
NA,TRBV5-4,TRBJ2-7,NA,TGTGCCAGCAGCTTTGCACGGGACTACGAGCAGTACTTC,CASSFARDYEQYF
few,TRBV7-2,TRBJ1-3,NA,TGTGCCAGCAGCCCCCAGTTGGGCCCTGGAAACACCATATATTTT,CASSPQLGPGNTIYF
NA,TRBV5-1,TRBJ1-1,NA,TGCGCCAGCAGCCAGGGCAGGAACACTGAAGCTTTCTTT,CASSQGRNTEAFF
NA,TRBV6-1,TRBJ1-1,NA,TGTGCCAGCAGTGCCACCTACGGAGCTTTCTTT,CASSATYGAFF
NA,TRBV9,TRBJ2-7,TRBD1,TGTGCCAGCAGCGGCGCTGGGACAGGGAGGAACGAGCAGTACTTC,CASSGAGTGRNEQYF
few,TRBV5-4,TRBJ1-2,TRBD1,TGTGCCAGCAGCTCGGGGGACAGGACAATTGTTGGCTACACCTTC,CASSSGDRTIVGYTF
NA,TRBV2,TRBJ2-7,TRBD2,TGTGCCAGTCGTATACTAGCGGGACACGAGCAGTACTTC,CASRILAGHEQYF
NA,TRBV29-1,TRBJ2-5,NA,TGCAGCGTTGAGGAAGGCGGTACCAAGCAGTACTTC,CSVEEGGTKQYF
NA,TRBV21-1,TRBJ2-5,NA,TGTGCCAGCAGCCCCCGGGCGGGGGGCGTATCAGAGACCCAGTACTTC,CASSPRAGGVSETQYF
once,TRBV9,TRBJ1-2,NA,TGTGCCAGCAGCGTATTTCCCGAAGAGAGTGGCTACACCTTC,CASSVFPEESGYTF
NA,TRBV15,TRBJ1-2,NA,TGTGCCACCAGCAGAGATCAGGGACTCAACTATGGCTACACCTTC,CATSRDQGLNYGYTF
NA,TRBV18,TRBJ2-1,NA,TGTGCCAGCCTCAGGGATTCCTACAATGAGCAGTTCTTC,CASLRDSYNEQFF
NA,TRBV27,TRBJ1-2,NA,TGTGCCAGCAGTTTATCGGGGCTAACAGCTAACTATGGCTACACCTTC,CASSLSGLTANYGYTF
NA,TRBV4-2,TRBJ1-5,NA,TGTGCCAGCAGCCAAGTAAAGCAGGGTCCCTATAGCAATCAGCCCCAGCATTTT,CASSQVKQGPYSNQPQHF
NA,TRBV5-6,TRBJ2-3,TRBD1,TGTGCCAGCAGCCCGAGGACAGGTTCAGATACGCAGTATTTT,CASSPRTGSDTQYF
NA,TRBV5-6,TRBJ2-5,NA,TGTGCCAGCGGAAGGAGACAGGAAGAGACCCAGTACTTC,CASGRRQEETQYF
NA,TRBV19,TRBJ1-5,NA,TGTGCCAGTAGTATTAACAGGGGCAATCAGCCCCAGCATTTT,CASSINRGNQPQHF
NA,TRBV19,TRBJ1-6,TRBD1,TGTGCCAGTAGCGCTGGGACAGGGACGGGTTCACCCCTCCACTTT,CASSAGTGTGSPLHF
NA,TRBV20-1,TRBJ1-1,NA,TGCAGTGCCCGGAGGGACACTGAAGCTTTCTTT,CSARRDTEAFF
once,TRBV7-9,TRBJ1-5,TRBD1,TGTGCCAGCAGCACCGGGACAGATTATAGTCAGCCCCAGCATTTT,CASSTGTDYSQPQHF
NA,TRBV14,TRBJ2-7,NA,TGTGCCAGCAGCCAATTGGCGACAGTCTACGAGCAGTACTTC,CASSQLATVYEQYF
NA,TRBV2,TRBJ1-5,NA,TGTGCCAGCACGGGACTGCAAGGCAATCAGCCCCAGCATTTT,CASTGLQGNQPQHF
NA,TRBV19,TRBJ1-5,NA,TGTGCCAGTAGTTCAACAGGGTCTTTCAATCAGCCCCAGCATTTT,CASSSTGSFNQPQHF
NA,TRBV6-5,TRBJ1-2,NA,TGTGCCAGCATGGGGCCCTATTATGGCTACACCTTC,CASMGPYYGYTF
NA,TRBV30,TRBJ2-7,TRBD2,TGTGCCTGGAGTGTACAACTAGCGGCCACCTACGAGCAGTACTTC,CAWSVQLAATYEQYF
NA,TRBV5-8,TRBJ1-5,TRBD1,TGTGCCAGCAGCGGGACAGGGGTAAGTGGCAATCAGCCCCAGCATTTT,CASSGTGVSGNQPQHF
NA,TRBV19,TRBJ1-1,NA,TGTGCCAGTAGTATCGCACTCATGAACACTGAAGCTTTCTTT,CASSIALMNTEAFF
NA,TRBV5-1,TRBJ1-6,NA,TGCGCCAGCAGCTTGAAAGGGGGCTCCTATAATTCACCCCTCCACTTT,CASSLKGGSYNSPLHF
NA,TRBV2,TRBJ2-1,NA,TGTGCCAGCAGGCCTAGCATCAGTAGCTATGAGCAGTTCTTC,CASRPSISSYEQFF
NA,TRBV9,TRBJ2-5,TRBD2,TGTGCCAGCAGCGCAGGACTAGCGGGGGTCCAAGAGACCCAGTACTTC,CASSAGLAGVQETQYF
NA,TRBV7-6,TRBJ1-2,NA,TGTGCCAGCAGCACGTACCCGGAAGGAGAGGGTTATGGCTACACCTTC,CASSTYPEGEGYGYTF
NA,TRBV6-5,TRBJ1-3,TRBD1,TGTGCCAGCAGTTACTCAGGGGGCTCGGGAAACACCATATATTTT,CASSYSGGSGNTIYF
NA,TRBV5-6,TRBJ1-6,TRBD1,TGTGCCAGCAGCTTGGCCGGGACAGGGGATAATTCACCCCTCCACTTT,CASSLAGTGDNSPLHF
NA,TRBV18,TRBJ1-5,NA,TGTGCCAGCTCCCCGGGGGGGGCGGATCAGCCCCAGCATTTT,CASSPGGADQPQHF
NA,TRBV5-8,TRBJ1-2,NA,TGTGCCAGCGAGTCGGGGGGGCTTTCCTATGGCTACACCTTC,CASESGGLSYGYTF
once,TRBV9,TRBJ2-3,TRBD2,TGTGCCAGCAGCCCGGGGGGGTCTAGCACAGATACGCAGTATTTT,CASSPGGSSTDTQYF
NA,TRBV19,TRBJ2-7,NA,TGTGCCAGTAGTATTGGTCAGGCCGCCTACGAGCAGTACTTC,CASSIGQAAYEQYF
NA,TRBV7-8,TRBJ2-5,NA,TGTGCCAGCAGCTACCAGACTAGGGTGGAACAAGAGACCCAGTACTTC,CASSYQTRVEQETQYF
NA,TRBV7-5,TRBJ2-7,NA,TGTGCCAGAAGTCTCGGAATAGAGCGGGACTACGAGCAGTACTTC,CARSLGIERDYEQYF
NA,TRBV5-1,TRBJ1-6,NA,TGCGCCAGCAGCTTGCAGGGGCGGAATAATTCACCCCTCCACTTT,CASSLQGRNNSPLHF
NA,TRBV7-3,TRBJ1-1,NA,TGTGCCAGCAGCCGCAGGGATAACACTGAAGCTTTCTTT,CASSRRDNTEAFF
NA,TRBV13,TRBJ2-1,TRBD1,TGTGCCAGCAGCTTAGAAGGGGGCTCGACCTACAATGAGCAGTTCTTC,CASSLEGGSTYNEQFF
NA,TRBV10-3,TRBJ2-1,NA,TGTGCCATCAGTGAGTCTAATCGTATGGGAGAGGTGTTCTTC,CAISESNRMGEVFF
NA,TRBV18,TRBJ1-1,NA,TGTGCCAGCTCACTTCAGGGTTTGGCTGAAGCTTTCTTT,CASSLQGLAEAFF
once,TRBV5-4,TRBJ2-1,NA,TGTGCCAGCAGCCTAGGAAATGAGCAGTTCTTC,CASSLGNEQFF
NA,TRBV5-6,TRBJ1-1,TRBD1,TGTGCCAGCAGCACTTACAGGGGGAACACTGAAGCTTTCTTT,CASSTYRGNTEAFF
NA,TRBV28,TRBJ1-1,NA,TGTGCCAGCAGTCCGGGACAACTCAGAGTAGAAGCTTTCTTT,CASSPGQLRVEAFF
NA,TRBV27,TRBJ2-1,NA,TGTGCCAGCAGTTCGGAAACAGGGCTGAATGAGCAGTTCTTC,CASSSETGLNEQFF